This T cell receptor beta chain was recovered during a study of blood T cell repertoires in COVID-19. Study-wide background: Collection of acute and convalescent COVID-19 samples took place in the United States, Italy and Spain. The cDNA or gDNA used as material had been derived from T cells, B-cell-depleted T cells, or PBMCs.

In the original workflow: Estimation of nucleated cell counts was performed using reference gene primer amplification. Assay: immunoSEQ multiplex PCR; the TCRdb copy retains only in-frame clones and omits some. V, J and clone size are taken as reported in that table, and D and trimming were inferred from the DNA itself. This sample has 80,000 to 100,000 clones, with about 86% found just once. CDR1 is SGHDN, CDR2 FVKESK, per germline. The length of the CDR3 is 14 residues. This clone has just a few counts. A read error may produce the germline difference seen at one junction end. The receptor was derived from an older woman in a cohort sampled during active or convalescent COVID-19. Material: peripheral blood. V and J are TRBV14 and TRBJ2-1; TRBD2 aligns across 7 bases. CDR3 nucleotide sequence: TGTGCCAGCAGTCAAGCACTAGCGTACAATGAGCAGTTCTTC. Translating it yields CASSQALAYNEQFF.